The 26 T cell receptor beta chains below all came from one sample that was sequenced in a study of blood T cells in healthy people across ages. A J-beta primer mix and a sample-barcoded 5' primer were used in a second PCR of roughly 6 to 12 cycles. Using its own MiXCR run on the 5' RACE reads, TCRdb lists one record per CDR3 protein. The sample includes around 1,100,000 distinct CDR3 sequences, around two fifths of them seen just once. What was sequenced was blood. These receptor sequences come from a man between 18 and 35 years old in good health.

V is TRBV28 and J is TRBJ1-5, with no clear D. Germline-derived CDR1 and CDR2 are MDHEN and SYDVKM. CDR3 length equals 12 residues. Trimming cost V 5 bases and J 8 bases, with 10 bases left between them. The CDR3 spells CASSPSVEPQHF. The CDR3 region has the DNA TGTGCCAGCAGTCCGTCGGTGGAGCCCCAGCATTTT.

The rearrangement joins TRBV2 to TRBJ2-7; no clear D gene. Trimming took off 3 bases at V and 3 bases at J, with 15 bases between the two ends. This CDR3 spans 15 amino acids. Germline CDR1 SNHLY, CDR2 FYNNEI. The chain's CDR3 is CASSDLAPTNYEQYF. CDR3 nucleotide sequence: TGTGCCAGCAGTGATCTGGCTCCTACAAACTACGAGCAGTACTTC.

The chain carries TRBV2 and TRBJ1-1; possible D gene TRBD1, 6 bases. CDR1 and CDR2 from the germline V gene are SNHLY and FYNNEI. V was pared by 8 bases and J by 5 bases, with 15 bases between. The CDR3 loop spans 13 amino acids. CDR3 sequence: CASPGGGETEAFF. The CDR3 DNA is TGTGCCAGCCCAGGAGGGGGAGAGACTGAAGCTTTCTTT.

This CDR3 reads CASTTTGVTEAFF. The CDR3 DNA is TGTGCCAGTACTACAACAGGGGTCACTGAAGCTTTCTTT. This rearrangement joins TRBV19 to TRBJ1-1, with 7 bases identical to TRBD1. The J segment lost 4 bases and the V segment lost 7 bases, leaving 6 bases of the junction unmatched. Germline CDR1 is LNHDA and CDR2 is SQIVND (reference sequence). The CDR3 is 13 residues long.

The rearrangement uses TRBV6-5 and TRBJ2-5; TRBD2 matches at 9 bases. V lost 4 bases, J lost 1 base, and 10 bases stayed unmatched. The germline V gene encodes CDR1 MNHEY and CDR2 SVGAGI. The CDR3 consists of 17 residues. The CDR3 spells CASSSELSGGPQETQYF. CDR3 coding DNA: TGTGCCAGCAGTTCCGAACTTAGCGGGGGACCCCAAGAGACCCAGTACTTC.

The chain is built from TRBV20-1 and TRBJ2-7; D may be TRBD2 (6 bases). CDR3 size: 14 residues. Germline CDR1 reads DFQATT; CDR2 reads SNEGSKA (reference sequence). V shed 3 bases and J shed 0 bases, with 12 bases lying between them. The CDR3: CSARGRESSYEQYF. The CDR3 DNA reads TGCAGTGCTAGGGGGCGGGAAAGCTCCTACGAGCAGTACTTC.

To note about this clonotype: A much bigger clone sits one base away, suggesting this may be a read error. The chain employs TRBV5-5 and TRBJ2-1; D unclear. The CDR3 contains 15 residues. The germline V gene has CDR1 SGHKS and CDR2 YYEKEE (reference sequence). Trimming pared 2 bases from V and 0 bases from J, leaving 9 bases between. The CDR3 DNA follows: TGTGCCAGCAGCTTAGACGCGCGCTCCTACAATGAGCAGTTCTTC. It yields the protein CASSLDARSYNEQFF.

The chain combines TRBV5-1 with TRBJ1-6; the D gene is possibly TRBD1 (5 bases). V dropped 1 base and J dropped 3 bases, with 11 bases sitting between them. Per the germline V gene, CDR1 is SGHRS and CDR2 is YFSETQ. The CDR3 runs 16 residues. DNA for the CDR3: TGCGCCAGCAGCTTGATTGGGACTGACTATAATTCACCCCTCCACTTT. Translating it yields CASSLIGTDYNSPLHF.

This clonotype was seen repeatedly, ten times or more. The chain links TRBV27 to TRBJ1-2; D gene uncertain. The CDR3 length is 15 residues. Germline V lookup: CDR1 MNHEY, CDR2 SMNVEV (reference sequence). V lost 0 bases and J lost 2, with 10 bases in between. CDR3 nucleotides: TGTGCCAGCAGTTTATCCCGCGAATACAACTATGGCTACACCTTC. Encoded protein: CASSLSREYNYGYTF.

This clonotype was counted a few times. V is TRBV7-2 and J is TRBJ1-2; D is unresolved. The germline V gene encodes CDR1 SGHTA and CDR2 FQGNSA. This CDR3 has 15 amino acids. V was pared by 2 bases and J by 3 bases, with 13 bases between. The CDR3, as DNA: TGTGCCAGCAGCTTAAACGTACAGAATTACTATGGCTACACCTTC. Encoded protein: CASSLNVQNYYGYTF.

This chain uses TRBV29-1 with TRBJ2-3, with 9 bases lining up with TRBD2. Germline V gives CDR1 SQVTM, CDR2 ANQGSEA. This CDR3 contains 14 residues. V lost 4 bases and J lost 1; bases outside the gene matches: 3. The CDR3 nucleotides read TGCAGCGTTGGGATAGCGGGGGGCACAGATACGCAGTATTTT. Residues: CSVGIAGGTDTQYF.

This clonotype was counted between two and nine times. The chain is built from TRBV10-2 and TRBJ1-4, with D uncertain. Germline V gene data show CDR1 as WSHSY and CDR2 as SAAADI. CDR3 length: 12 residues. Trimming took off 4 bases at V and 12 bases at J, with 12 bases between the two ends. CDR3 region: CASSGGPMELFF. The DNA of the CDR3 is TGCGCCAGCAGTGGGGGTCCGATGGAACTGTTTTTT.

The CDR3 DNA is TGCGCCAGCAGCTTCACGATGACAGGGACGGATACGCAGTATTTT. It specifies CASSFTMTGTDTQYF. The chain uses TRBV5-1 and TRBJ2-3; 7 nucleotides match TRBD1. V was clipped by 2 bases and J by 6 bases; unmatched bases: 9. The CDR3 runs 15 residues. Germline V CDR1 and CDR2: SGHRS, YFSETQ.

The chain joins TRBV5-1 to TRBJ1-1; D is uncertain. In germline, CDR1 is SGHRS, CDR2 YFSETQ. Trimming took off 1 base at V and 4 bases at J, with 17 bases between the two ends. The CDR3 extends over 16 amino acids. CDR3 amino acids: CASSLYAGQLITEAFF. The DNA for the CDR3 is TGCGCCAGCAGCTTGTATGCAGGCCAATTGATCACTGAAGCTTTCTTT.

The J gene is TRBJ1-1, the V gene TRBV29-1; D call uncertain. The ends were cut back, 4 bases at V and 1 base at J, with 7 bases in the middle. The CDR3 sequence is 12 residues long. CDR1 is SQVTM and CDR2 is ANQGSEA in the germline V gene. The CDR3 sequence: CSVGGKNTEAFF. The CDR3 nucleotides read TGCAGCGTTGGGGGAAAGAACACTGAAGCTTTCTTT.

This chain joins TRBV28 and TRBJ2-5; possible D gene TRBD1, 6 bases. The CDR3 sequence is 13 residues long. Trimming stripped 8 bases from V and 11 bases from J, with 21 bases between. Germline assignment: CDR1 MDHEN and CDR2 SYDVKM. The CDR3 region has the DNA TGTGCCAGCGCAGGGGTTAAAAATTGTGGGCAGTACTTC. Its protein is CASAGVKNCGQYF.

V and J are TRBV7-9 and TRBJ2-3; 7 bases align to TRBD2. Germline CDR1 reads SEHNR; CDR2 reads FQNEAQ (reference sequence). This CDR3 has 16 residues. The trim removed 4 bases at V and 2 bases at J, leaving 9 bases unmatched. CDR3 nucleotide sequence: TGTGCCAGCAGCTCGCCCCAAGCGGGGTACACAGATACGCAGTATTTT. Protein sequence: CASSSPQAGYTDTQYF.

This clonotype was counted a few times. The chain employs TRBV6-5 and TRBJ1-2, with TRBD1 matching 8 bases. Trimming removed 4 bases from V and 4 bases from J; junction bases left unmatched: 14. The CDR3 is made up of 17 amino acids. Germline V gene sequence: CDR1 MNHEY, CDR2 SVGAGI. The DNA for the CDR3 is TGTGCCAGCAGTTCGAGAGCCTGGACAGGGTTAACCTATGGCTACACCTTC. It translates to CASSSRAWTGLTYGYTF.

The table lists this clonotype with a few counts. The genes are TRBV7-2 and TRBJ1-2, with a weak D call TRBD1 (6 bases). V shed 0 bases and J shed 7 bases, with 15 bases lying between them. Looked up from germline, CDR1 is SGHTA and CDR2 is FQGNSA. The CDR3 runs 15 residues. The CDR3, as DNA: TGTGCCAGCAGCTTAGCGATTGCAGGGGCGCTTGGCTACACCTTC. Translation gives CASSLAIAGALGYTF.

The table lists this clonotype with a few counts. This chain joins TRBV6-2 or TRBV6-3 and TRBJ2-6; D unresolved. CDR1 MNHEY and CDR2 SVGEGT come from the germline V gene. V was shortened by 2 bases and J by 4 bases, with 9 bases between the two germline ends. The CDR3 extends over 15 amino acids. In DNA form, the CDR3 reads TGTGCCAGCAGTTACATGGGTCTCGGGGCCAACGTCCTGACTTTC. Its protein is CASSYMGLGANVLTF.

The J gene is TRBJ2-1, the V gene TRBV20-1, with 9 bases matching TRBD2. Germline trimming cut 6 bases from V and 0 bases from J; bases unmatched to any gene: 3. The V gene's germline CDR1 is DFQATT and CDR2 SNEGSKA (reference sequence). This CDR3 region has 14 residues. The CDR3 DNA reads TGCAGTGCAGTTAGCGGGGGCTCCTACAATGAGCAGTTCTTC. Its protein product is CSAVSGGSYNEQFF.

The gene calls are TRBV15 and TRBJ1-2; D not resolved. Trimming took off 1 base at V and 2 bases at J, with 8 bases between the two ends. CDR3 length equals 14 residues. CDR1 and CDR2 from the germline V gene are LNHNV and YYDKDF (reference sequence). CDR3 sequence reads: CATSRGEKNYGYTF. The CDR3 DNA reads TGTGCCACCAGCAGAGGGGAAAAGAACTATGGCTACACCTTC.

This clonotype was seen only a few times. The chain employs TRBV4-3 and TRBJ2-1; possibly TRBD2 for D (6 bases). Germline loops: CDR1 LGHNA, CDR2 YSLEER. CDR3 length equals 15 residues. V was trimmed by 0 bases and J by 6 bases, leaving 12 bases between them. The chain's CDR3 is CASSQDNAGFNEQFF. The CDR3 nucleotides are TGCGCCAGCAGCCAAGATAACGCGGGGTTCAATGAGCAGTTCTTC.

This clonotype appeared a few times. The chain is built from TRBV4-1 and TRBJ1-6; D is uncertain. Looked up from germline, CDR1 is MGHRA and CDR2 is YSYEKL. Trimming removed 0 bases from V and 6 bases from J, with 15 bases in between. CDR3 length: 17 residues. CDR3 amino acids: CASSQDGHQDGNSPLHF. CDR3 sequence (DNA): TGCGCCAGCAGCCAAGATGGGCACCAGGACGGTAATTCACCCCTCCACTTT.

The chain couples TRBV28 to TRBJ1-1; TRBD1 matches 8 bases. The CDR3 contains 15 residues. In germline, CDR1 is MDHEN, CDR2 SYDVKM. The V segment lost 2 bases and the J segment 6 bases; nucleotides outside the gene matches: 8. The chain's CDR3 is CASSLVRDRTAEAFF. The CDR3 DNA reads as TGTGCCAGCAGTTTAGTCCGGGACAGGACCGCTGAAGCTTTCTTT.

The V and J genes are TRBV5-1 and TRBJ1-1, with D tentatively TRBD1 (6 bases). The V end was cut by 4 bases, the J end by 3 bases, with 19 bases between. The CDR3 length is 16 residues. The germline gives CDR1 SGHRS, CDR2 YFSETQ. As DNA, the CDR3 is TGCGCCAGCAGCCCTCGTGGGCGGGGGCTGGACACTGAAGCTTTCTTT. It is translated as CASSPRGRGLDTEAFF.